This T cell receptor beta chain was identified in a study of blood T cell repertoires in COVID-19. This study enrolled people aged roughly 18 to 90 from about two dozen US geographic areas. Participants had their cohort set by participant-reported clinical history. Germline V CDR1 and CDR2: SEHNR, FQNEAQ (reference sequence). The CDR3 length is 17 residues. J gave up 5 bases and V 2 bases, and 11 bases lay outside the gene matches. In the authors' workflow: Cell counts per sample came from amplifying reference gene primers. The method was immunoSEQ multiplex PCR; TCRdb's version includes in-frame clones alone and lacks a portion of them. V and J calls and clone size are given by that table; D and trimming were obtained from the DNA. Of 40,000 to 55,000 clones listed, around 73% are singletons.

The origin of this receptor is a woman aged 50 to 60 with acute COVID-19. V usage is TRBV7-9 and J usage is TRBJ2-1; 8 nucleotides line up with TRBD2. The sample comprised PBMCs or T cells enriched from blood (not recorded which). The CDR3 loop reads CASSLRDRAGGDNEQFF. As DNA, the CDR3 is TGTGCCAGCAGCTTACGGGATCGGGCGGGGGGTGACAATGAGCAGTTCTTC. The whole variable domain, filled in from reference TRBV7-9 and TRBJ2-1, reads DTGVSQNPRHKITKRGQNVTFRCDPISEHNRLYWYRQTLGQGPEFLTYFQNEAQLEKSRLLSDRFSAERPKGSFSTLEIQRTEQGDSAMYLCASSLRDRAGGDNEQFFGPGTRLTVL.